The 11 T cell receptor beta chains below come from one sample, sequenced in a study of T cells of healthy individuals. TCRdb recomputed calls from the 5' RACE reads with MiXCR, one row per CDR3 protein. The data show 60,000 to 80,000 distinct CDR3 sequences, with 15% to 20% seen just once and about 4.3% held by the top ten. These receptors all come from a human donor in good health.

Ten or more counts support this clonotype. This chain uses TRBV12-3 or TRBV12-4 with TRBJ1-2; D gene ambiguous. CDR3 length: 12 residues. V was clipped by 1 base and J by 7 bases, with 7 bases between them. The CDR3 region is CASSLGVGGYTF. Here the CDR3 DNA reads TGTGCCAGCAGTTTAGGAGTTGGTGGCTACACCTTC.

This rearrangement joins TRBV9 to TRBJ2-3; 10 nucleotides align to TRBD2. Trimming at V came to 4 bases and at J to 2 bases, leaving 4 bases not matched to a gene. Per the germline V gene, CDR1 is SGDLS and CDR2 is YYNGEE. CDR3 length equals 15 residues. The DNA of the CDR3 is TGTGCCAGCAGCATACTAGCGGGGACCACAGATACGCAGTATTTT. Translating gives CASSILAGTTDTQYF.

This clonotype was counted between two and nine times. The chain carries TRBV20-1 and TRBJ2-2; D uncertain. CDR3 length equals 14 residues. Looked up from germline, CDR1 is DFQATT and CDR2 is SNEGSKA (reference sequence). Trimming removed 3 bases from V and 1 base from J, with 9 bases in between. The CDR3 sequence is CSARIGRNTGELFF. In nucleotides, the CDR3 is TGCAGTGCTAGGATCGGACGGAACACCGGGGAGCTGTTTTTT.

This chain connects TRBV3-1 to TRBJ2-7, with D uncertain. Between the trimmed V and J ends, which lost 2 bases and 3 bases, there was a span of 5 bases. The CDR3 runs to 12 residues. CDR1 is LGHDT, CDR2 YNNKEL, per germline (reference sequence). The CDR3 DNA is TGTGCCAGCAGCCAACAGGTCTACGAGCAGTACTTC. Protein: CASSQQVYEQYF.

The rearrangement uses TRBV2 and TRBJ2-3, with a weak D call TRBD1 (5 bases). Germline V CDR1 and CDR2: SNHLY, FYNNEI. This CDR3 region has 15 residues. With 8 bases removed from V and 0 bases from J, the gap between germline ends came to 15 bases. The CDR3 sequence is CASGGAASSTDTQYF. The CDR3 coding sequence is TGTGCCAGCGGTGGGGCAGCAAGCAGCACAGATACGCAGTATTTT.

This clonotype has a count of ten or more. The chain carries TRBV2 and TRBJ1-5; D is possibly TRBD1 (5 bases). The V and J ends lost 8 bases and 2 bases respectively, with 10 bases between them. The CDR3 covers 13 residues. Germline assignment: CDR1 SNHLY and CDR2 FYNNEI. CDR3 in amino acids: CASHGGGNQPQHF. DNA of the CDR3: TGTGCCAGCCATGGGGGGGGCAATCAGCCCCAGCATTTT.

In this sample, this clonotype turned up many times. This chain uses TRBV5-6 with TRBJ2-3, with 8 bases identical to TRBD2. The CDR3 consists of 15 residues. Germline V gives CDR1 SGHDT, CDR2 YYEEEE. The trim removed 2 bases at V and 5 bases at J, leaving 7 bases unmatched. CDR3 nucleotides: TGTGCCAGCAGCTTTTTAGCGGGATCGTTAGATACGCAGTATTTT. It codes for CASSFLAGSLDTQYF.

This clonotype was counted ten times or more. The rearrangement links TRBV5-1 to TRBJ1-1, with no clear D. The CDR3 has 16 residues. V was clipped by 2 bases and J by 0 bases, with 14 bases between them. Germline lookup yields CDR1 SGHRS and CDR2 YFSETQ. CDR3 in amino acids: CASSFTQQIMNTEAFF. DNA of the CDR3: TGCGCCAGCAGCTTCACTCAGCAAATCATGAACACTGAAGCTTTCTTT.

This clonotype was seen only a few times. The V and J genes are TRBV6-2 or TRBV6-3 and TRBJ2-1, with 7 bases that match TRBD1. V lost 0 bases, J lost 9 bases, and 2 bases stayed unmatched. From germline, CDR1 is MNHEY and CDR2 SVGEGT. This CDR3 is built from 13 residues. The CDR3 loop reads CASSYSNRGEQFF. CDR3 bases: TGTGCCAGCAGTTACTCGAACAGGGGTGAGCAGTTCTTC.

This clonotype was found a few times. The V gene is TRBV7-2, the J gene TRBJ1-3; D is ambiguous. V dropped 1 base and J dropped 4 bases, with 8 bases sitting between them. The CDR3 covers 14 residues. In germline, CDR1 is SGHTA, CDR2 FQGNSA. CDR3 DNA sequence: TGTGCCAGCAGCTTAGGGATGCAGGGAAACACCATATATTTT. The encoded protein is CASSLGMQGNTIYF.

This clonotype was seen ten or more times. This sequence joins TRBV5-6 and TRBJ1-5; D remains unclear. The V and J ends lost 0 bases and 7 bases respectively, with 8 bases between them. The V gene's germline CDR1 is SGHDT and CDR2 YYEEEE. The CDR3 spans 13 residues. Here the CDR3 DNA reads TGTGCCAGCAGCTTGGCGGGGAAGCAGCCCCAGCATTTT. This gives the protein CASSLAGKQPQHF.